This T cell receptor (beta chain) comes out of a study of post-analysis software for immune sequencing data. Study as a whole: The patients showed relapsing-remitting, secondary progressive and progressive-relapsing multiple sclerosis courses. Study observations and caveats: F measure clustering grouped samples strongly by preparation batch. When patients were compared with controls, about five TRBV segments were more frequent, TRBV5-6, TRBV5-1 and TRBV20-1 among them. Significantly decreased normalized Chao1 diversity was recorded for multiple sclerosis patients relative to controls.

The J segment lost 4 bases and the V segment lost 4 bases, leaving 6 bases of the junction unmatched. Germline V gene sequence: CDR1 MNHNS, CDR2 SASEGT. The CDR3 consists of 15 residues. Of note for this clonotype: Antigen: not known.

TCR beta libraries were prepared from cDNA with unique molecular identifiers. Each batch of about 0.85 to 10 million T cells produced roughly 0.5 million cDNA molecules. TCRdb used MiXCR to reprocess the PCR reads, holding one entry per CDR3 protein. The table shows 800,000 to 950,000 distinct CDR3 sequences, with about 53% occurring only once. The receptor's source is a girl under 18 with multiple sclerosis. Material for sequencing was blood. The genes are TRBV6-1 and TRBJ1-2, with TRBD1 matching over 10 bases. Here the CDR3 reads CASSVDRGLGYGYTF. Here the CDR3 DNA reads TGTGCCAGCAGTGTTGACAGGGGGCTAGGCTATGGCTACACCTTC.